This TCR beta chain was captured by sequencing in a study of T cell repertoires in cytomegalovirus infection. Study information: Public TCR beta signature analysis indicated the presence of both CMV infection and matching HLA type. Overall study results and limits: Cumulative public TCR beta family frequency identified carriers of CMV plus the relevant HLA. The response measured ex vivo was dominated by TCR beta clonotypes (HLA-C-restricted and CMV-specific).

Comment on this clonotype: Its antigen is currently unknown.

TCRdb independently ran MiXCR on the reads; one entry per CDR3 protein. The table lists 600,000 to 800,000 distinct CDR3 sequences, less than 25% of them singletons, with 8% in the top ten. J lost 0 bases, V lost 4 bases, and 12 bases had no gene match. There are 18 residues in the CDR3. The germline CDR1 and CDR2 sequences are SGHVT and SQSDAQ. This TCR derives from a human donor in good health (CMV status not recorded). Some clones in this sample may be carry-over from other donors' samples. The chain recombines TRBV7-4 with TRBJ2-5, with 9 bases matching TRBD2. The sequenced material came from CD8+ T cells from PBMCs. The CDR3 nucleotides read TGTGCCAGCAGCTCATCAAAGGAGCTAGCGGGGTACCAAGAGACCCAGTACTTC. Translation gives CASSSSKELAGYQETQYF.